Following are 7 T cell receptor beta chains from one sample sequenced in a study of low-dose radiotherapy and immunotherapy resistance in tumors (dated by TCRdb to about 2022). Superscript III and a set of TRAV- and TRBV-specific primers were used to synthesize first-strand cDNA, so that both TCRalpha and TCRbeta chains were covered. TCRs were amplified with Phusion for roughly 20 PCR cycles, with a constant-region primer paired with the adapter attached to the V primers. TCRdb redid the processing of the public reads, applying fastp at Q25 and MiXCR, and retained in-frame beta chains. Each record represents a unique CDR3 protein, reported with the most common genes and DNA among its rows. The sample yields around 9,300 distinct CDR3 sequences; approximately 70% were counted once. The biggest ten clones account for approximately 6.8% of the sample. These receptors originate from a human donor with advanced metastatic prostate, ovarian, gallbladder or colorectal cancer (not recorded which). This table probably holds off-target reads from a library built for another chain.

For this clonotype: The junction and the germline gene differ at one end; a read error may be behind it. The J gene is TRBJ1-6, the V gene TRBV20-1; 9 bases are shared with TRBD1. The germline gives CDR1 DFQATT, CDR2 SNEGSKA (reference sequence). This CDR3 spans 14 amino acids. CDR3 in DNA: TGCAGTGCTGCCGACAGGGGGAAAAATTTACCCCTCCACTTT. Translating gives CSAADRGKNLPLHF.

CDR3 DNA sequence: TGTGCCAGCAGTGAGGGGGGACAGGGGCAGCCCCAGCATTTT. Residues: CASSEGGQGQPQHF. The V call is TRBV2, the J call TRBJ1-5; TRBD1 matches at 10 bases. The CDR3 consists of 14 residues. CDR1 is SNHLY, CDR2 FYNNEI, per germline. V trimming: 3 bases; J trimming: 7 bases; junction bases outside the gene matches: 3.

V and J are TRBV7-6 and TRBJ1-3, with D possibly being TRBD1 (6 bases). Trimming pared 5 bases from V and 0 bases from J, leaving 11 bases between. CDR3 length equals 15 residues. Germline CDR1 reads SGHVS; CDR2 reads FNYEAQ. DNA for the CDR3: TGTGCCAGCAGCCTTACAGGGTCCTCTGGAAACACCATATATTTT. Encoded protein: CASSLTGSSGNTIYF. Looking up the rest from reference TRBV7-6 and TRBJ1-3 gives the full variable domain: GAGVSQSPRYKVTKRGQDVALRCDPISGHVSLYWYRQALGQGPEFLTYFNYEAQQDKSGLPNDRFSAERPEGSISTLTIQRTEQRDSAMYRCASSLTGSSGNTIYFGEGSWLTVV.

The table lists this clonotype with a few counts. This chain uses TRBV11-3 with TRBJ2-1; 11 bases align to TRBD2. V shed 4 bases and J 6 bases; nucleotides not matched to a gene: 5. This CDR3 is built from 15 residues. Looked up from germline, CDR1 is SGHNT and CDR2 is YENEEA. CDR3 sequence: CASSSTSGAPNEQFF. CDR3 sequence (DNA): TGTGCCAGCAGCTCGACTAGCGGGGCCCCCAATGAGCAGTTCTTC. The full variable domain, with the rest looked up from reference TRBV11-3 and TRBJ2-1, is EAGVVQSPRYKIIEKKQPVAFWCNPISGHNTLYWYLQNLGQGPELLIRYENEEAVDDSQLPKDRFSAERLKGVDSTLKIQPAELGDSAVYLCASSSTSGAPNEQFFGPGTRLTVL.

This clonotype occurred a few times. The J gene is TRBJ1-1, the V gene TRBV28; D may be TRBD1 (6 bases). V was trimmed by 6 bases and J by 4 bases, leaving 21 bases between them. The germline CDR1 and CDR2 sequences are MDHEN and SYDVKM. This CDR3 spans 16 amino acids. DNA for the CDR3: TGTGCCAGCAGCCCGGAGGGGGTCGGGAAAGGCACTGAAGCTTTCTTT. Its protein product is CASSPEGVGKGTEAFF.

V and J are TRBV24-1 and TRBJ2-1, with 8 bases fitting TRBD2. This CDR3 is built from 16 residues. The germline gives CDR1 KGHDR, CDR2 SFDVKD. Germline trimming cut 4 bases from V and 7 bases from J; bases unmatched to any gene: 11. CDR3: CATSDMSGSFGNEQFF. The CDR3 DNA reads as TGTGCCACCAGTGACATGAGCGGGAGTTTCGGGAATGAGCAGTTCTTC.

In the case of this clonotype: Its ends do not fully match the called genes, so a read error is possible. The chain couples TRBV20-1 to TRBJ2-5; TRBD1 might be the D (6 bases). The germline CDR1 and CDR2 sequences are DFQATT and SNEGSKA (reference sequence). This CDR3 is built from 11 residues. The CDR3 sequence is CCASQGETQYF. CDR3 DNA: TGCTGTGCTAGTCAGGGGGAGACCCAGTACTTC.